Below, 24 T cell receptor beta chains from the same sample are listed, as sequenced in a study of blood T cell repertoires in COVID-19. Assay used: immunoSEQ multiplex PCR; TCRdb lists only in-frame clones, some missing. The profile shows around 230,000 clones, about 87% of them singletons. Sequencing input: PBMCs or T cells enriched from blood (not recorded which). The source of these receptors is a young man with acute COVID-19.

CDR3 in DNA: TGTGCCAGCAGCGAGACAGAGAACACTGAAGCTTTCTTT. Translation gives CASSETENTEAFF. The V and J genes are TRBV9 and TRBJ1-1, with D perhaps TRBD1 (5 bases). Trimming stripped 3 bases from V and 1 base from J, with 7 bases between. CDR3 length: 13 residues. CDR1 and CDR2 (germline): SGDLS, YYNGEE.

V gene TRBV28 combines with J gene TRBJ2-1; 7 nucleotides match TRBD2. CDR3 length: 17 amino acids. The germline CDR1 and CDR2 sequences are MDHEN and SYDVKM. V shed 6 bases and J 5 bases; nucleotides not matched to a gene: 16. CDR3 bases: TGTGCCAGCAGCCCCCCCGCTAGGAGCGGGATCCACAATGAGCAGTTCTTC. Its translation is CASSPPARSGIHNEQFF.

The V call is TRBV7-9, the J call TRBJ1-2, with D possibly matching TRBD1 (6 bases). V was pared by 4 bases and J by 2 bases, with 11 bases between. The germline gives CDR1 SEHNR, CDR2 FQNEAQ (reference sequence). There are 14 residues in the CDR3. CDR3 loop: CASSSRDTNYGYTF. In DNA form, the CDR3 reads TGTGCCAGCAGCTCCCGGGACACCAACTATGGCTACACCTTC.

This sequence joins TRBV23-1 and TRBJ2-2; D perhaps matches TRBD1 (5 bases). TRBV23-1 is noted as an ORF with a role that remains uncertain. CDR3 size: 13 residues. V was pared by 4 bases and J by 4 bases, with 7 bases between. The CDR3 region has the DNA TGCGCCAGCAGTCCCCAGGGCACCGGGGAGCTGTTTTTT. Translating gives CASSPQGTGELFF.

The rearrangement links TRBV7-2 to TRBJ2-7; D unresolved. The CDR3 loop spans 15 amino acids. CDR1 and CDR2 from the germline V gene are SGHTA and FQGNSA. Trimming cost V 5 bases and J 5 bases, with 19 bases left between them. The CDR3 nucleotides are TGTGCCAGCAGCATCCGAGGTAGCTTTATGAACGAGCAGTACTTC. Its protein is CASSIRGSFMNEQYF.

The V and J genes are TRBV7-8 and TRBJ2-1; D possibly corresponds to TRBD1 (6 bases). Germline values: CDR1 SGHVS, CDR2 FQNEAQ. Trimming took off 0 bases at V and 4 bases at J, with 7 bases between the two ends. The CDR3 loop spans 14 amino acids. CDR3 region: CASSLAGQYNEQFF. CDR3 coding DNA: TGTGCCAGCAGCTTAGCTGGACAGTACAATGAGCAGTTCTTC. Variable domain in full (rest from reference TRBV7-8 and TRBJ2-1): GAGVSQSPRYKVAKRGQDVALRCDPISGHVSLFWYQQALGQGPEFLTYFQNEAQLDKSGLPSDRFFAERPEGSVSTLKIQRTQQEDSAVYLCASSLAGQYNEQFFGPGTRLTVL.

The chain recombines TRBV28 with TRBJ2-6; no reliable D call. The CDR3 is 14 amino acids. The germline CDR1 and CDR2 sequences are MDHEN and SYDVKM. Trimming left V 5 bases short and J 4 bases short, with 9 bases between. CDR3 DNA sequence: TGTGCCAGCAGTCTCGGGTGGGGGGCCAACGTCCTGACTTTC. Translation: CASSLGWGANVLTF.

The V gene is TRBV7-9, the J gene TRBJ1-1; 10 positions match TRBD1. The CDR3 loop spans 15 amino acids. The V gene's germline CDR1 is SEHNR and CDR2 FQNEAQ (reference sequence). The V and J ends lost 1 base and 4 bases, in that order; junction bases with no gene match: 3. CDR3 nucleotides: TGTGCCAGCAGCTTAGAGACAGGGGGCTTCACTGAAGCTTTCTTT. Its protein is CASSLETGGFTEAFF.

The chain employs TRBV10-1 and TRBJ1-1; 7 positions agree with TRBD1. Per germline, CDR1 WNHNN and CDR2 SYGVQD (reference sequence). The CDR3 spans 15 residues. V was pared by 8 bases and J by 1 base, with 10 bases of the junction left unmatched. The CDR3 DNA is TGCGCCAGCCGAGGAACAGGGGACGGGAACACTGAAGCTTTCTTT. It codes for CASRGTGDGNTEAFF.

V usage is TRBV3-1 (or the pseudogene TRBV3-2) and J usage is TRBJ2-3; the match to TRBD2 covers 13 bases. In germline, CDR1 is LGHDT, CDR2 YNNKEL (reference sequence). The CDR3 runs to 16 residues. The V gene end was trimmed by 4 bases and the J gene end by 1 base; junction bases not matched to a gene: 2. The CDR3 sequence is CASSRLAGGRTDTQYF. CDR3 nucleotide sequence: TGTGCCAGCAGCCGACTAGCGGGAGGACGCACAGATACGCAGTATTTT.

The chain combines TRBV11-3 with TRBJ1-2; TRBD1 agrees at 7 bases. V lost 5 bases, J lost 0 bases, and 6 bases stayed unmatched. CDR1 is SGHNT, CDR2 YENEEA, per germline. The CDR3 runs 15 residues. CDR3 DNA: TGTGCCAGCAGCACCGGGACAGACCCTAACTATGGCTACACCTTC. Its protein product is CASSTGTDPNYGYTF.

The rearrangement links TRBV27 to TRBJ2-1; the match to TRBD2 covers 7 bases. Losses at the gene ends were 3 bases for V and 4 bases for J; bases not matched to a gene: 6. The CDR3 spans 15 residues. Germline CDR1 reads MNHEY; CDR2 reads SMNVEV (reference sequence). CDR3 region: CASSFGAGAYNEQFF. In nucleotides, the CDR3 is TGTGCCAGCAGTTTTGGGGCGGGAGCGTACAATGAGCAGTTCTTC.

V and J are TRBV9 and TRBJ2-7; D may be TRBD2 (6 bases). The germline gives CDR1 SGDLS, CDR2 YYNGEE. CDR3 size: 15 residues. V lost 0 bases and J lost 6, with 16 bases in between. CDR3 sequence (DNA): TGTGCCAGCAGCGTAGATGTGGGAGGTTTCGTCGAGCAGTACTTC. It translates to CASSVDVGGFVEQYF.

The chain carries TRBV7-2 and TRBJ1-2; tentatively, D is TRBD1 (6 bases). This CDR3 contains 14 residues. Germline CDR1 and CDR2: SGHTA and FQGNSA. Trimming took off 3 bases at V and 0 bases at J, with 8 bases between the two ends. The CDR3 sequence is CASSFDRTNYGYTF. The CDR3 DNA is TGTGCCAGCAGCTTTGACAGGACTAACTATGGCTACACCTTC.

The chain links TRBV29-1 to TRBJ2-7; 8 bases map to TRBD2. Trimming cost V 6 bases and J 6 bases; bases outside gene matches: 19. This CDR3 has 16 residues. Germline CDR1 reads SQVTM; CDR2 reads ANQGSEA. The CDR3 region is CSVASPRGGRSFEQYF. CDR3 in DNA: TGCAGCGTGGCCTCCCCCCGGGGGGGCCGGTCTTTCGAGCAGTACTTC.

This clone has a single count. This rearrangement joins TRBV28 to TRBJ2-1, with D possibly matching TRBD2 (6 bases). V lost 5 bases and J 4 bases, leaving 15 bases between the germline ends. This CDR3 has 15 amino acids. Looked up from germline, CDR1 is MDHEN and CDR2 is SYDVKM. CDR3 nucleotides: TGTGCCAGCAGTCCGTCGGGACTGGGATACAATGAGCAGTTCTTC. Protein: CASSPSGLGYNEQFF. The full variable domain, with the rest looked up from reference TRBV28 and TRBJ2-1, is DVKVTQSSRYLVKRTGEKVFLECVQDMDHENMFWYRQDPGLGLRLIYFSYDVKMKEKGDIPEGYSVSREKKERFSLILESASTNQTSMYLCASSPSGLGYNEQFFGPGTRLTVL.

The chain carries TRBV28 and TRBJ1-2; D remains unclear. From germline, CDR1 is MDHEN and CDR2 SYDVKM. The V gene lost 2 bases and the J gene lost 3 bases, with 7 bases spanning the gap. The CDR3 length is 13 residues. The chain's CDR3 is CASSLLSDYGYTF. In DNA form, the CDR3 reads TGTGCCAGCAGTTTACTAAGTGACTATGGCTACACCTTC.

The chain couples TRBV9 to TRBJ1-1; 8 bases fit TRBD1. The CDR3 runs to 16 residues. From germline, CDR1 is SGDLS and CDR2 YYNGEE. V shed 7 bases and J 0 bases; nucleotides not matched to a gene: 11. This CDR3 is CASSKTAGGLNTEAFF. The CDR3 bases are TGTGCCAGCTCCAAAACGGCAGGGGGCTTGAACACTGAAGCTTTCTTT. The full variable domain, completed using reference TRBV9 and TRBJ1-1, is DSGVTQTPKHLITATGQRVTLRCSPRSGDLSVYWYQQSLDQGLQFLIQYYNGEERAKGNILERFSAQQFPDLHSELNLSSLELGDSALYFCASSKTAGGLNTEAFFGQGTRLTVV.

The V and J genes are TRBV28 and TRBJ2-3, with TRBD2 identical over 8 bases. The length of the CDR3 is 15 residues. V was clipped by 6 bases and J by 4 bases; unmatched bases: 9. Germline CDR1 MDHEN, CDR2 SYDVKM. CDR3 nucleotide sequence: TGTGCCAGCAGCGGGGCCGGGGGGGGTTCAGATACGCAGTATTTT. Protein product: CASSGAGGGSDTQYF.

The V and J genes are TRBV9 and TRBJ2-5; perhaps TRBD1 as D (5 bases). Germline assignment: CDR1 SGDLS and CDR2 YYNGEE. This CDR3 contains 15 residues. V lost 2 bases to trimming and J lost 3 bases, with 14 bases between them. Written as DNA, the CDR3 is TGTGCCAGCAGCGTTAGAGGACATTCTGAAGAGACCCAGTACTTC. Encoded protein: CASSVRGHSEETQYF.

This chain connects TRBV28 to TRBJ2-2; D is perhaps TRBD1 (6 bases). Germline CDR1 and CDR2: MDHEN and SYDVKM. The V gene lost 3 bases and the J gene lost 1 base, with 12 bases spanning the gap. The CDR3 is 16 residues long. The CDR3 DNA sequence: TGTGCCAGCAGTTTGGAGCGACAGGTGAACACCGGGGAGCTGTTTTTT. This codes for CASSLERQVNTGELFF.

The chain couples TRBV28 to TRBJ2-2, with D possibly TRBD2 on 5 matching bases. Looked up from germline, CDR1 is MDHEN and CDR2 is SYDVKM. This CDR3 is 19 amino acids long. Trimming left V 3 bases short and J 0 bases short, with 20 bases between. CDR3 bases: TGTGCCAGCAGTTTTCCGAACATTCTACTAGTAACGAACACCGGGGAGCTGTTTTTT. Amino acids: CASSFPNILLVTNTGELFF.

CDR3 bases: TGTGCCAGCAGCTTTGGGACAGGGAAGAACATTCAGTACTTC. It encodes CASSFGTGKNIQYF. The chain carries TRBV11-3 and TRBJ2-4; 9 nucleotides agree with TRBD1. J was trimmed by 7 bases and V by 3 bases; bases with no gene match: 4. The CDR3 has 14 amino acids. From germline, CDR1 is SGHNT and CDR2 YENEEA.

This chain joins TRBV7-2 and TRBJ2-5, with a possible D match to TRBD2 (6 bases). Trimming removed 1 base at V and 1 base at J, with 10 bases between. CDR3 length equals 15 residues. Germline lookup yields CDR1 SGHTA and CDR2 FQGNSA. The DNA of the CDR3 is TGTGCCAGCAGCTTAGAGGGAGGTACCCAAGAGACCCAGTACTTC. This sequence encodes CASSLEGGTQETQYF.